This TCR beta chain was documented in a study of blood T cell repertoires in COVID-19. The wider study: From the United States, Italy and Spain came samples of acute and convalescent COVID-19. PBMCs, B-cell-depleted T cells, or T cells provided the cDNA or gDNA that made up the material.

The authors' processing: For nucleated cells, counts were estimated from reference gene primer amplification. Sequencing used immunoSEQ multiplex PCR; TCRdb keeps in-frame clones, though not all of them. V and J calls and clone size follow that table, whereas D and trimming were derived from the DNA. The sample has 410,000 or so clones; 75% to 90% are singletons. The sequence was collected from a woman aged 40 to 55 with COVID-19, enrolled during active disease. Sequenced input: peripheral blood.

The DNA for the CDR3 is TGCAGCGTTGGGGAGAGCTCTGGGGTCCGCACCTTC. Residues: CSVGESSGVRTF. V gene TRBV29-1 combines with J gene TRBJ1-2; D is unresolved. The V end was cut by 4 bases, the J end by 13 bases, with 19 bases between. CDR1 is SQVTM and CDR2 is ANQGSEA in the germline V gene. This CDR3 has 12 residues.